This T cell receptor beta chain appears in the sequencing data of a study of T-cell reconstitution after alpha-beta-depleted transplantation in children. Study findings and constraints: It was newly produced T cells that mostly accounted for T-cell counts and diversity one year after transplant. Surviving recipient T cells and thymic progenitors accounted for the high day-60 TCRbeta diversity observed in some patients. Alpha-beta T cells about two months after transplant reportedly derived from several hundred expanded graft clones.

Germline assignment: CDR1 MNHEY and CDR2 SVGAGI. V shed 2 bases and J shed 7 bases, with 14 bases lying between them. The CDR3 has 14 amino acids. This clonotype was detected ten times or more. Its antigen is as yet unknown. Library preparation (for TCRbeta) was performed with unique molecular identifiers. One entry per CDR3 protein results from TCRdb running MiXCR on the PCR reads. This table has around 300,000 distinct CDR3 sequences, around 7.1% appearing once. This sequence originates from a female patient aged 2-15 years who had a stem cell transplant for Fanconi anemia, so the T cells may come from the graft donor. This chain joins TRBV6-5 and TRBJ1-2; a weak D match, TRBD1 (5 bases). Specimen: peripheral blood, collected 360 days after TCRalphabeta/CD19-depleted stem cell transplant. This CDR3 is CASSYLPRDGGYTF. The DNA of the CDR3 is TGTGCCAGCAGTTACCTCCCGAGGGACGGTGGCTACACCTTC.